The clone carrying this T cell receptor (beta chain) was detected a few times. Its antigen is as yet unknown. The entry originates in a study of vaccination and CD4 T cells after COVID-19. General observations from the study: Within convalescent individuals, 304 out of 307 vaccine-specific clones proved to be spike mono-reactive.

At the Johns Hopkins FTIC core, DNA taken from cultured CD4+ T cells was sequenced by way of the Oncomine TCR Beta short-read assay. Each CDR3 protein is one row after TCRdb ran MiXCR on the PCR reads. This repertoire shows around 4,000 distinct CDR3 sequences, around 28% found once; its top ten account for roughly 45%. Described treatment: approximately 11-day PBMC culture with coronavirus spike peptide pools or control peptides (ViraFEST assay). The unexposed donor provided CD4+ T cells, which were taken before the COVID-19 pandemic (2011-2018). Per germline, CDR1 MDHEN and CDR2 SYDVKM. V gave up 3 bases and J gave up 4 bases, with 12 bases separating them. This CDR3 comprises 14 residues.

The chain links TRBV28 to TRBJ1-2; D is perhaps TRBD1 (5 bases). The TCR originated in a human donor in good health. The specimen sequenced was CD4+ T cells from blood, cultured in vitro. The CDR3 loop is CASSFPGRIYGYTF. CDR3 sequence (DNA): TGTGCCAGCAGTTTCCCGGGACGGATCTATGGCTACACCTTC.